This T cell receptor beta chain was retrieved from a study of T-cell reconstitution after alpha-beta-depleted transplantation in children. Overall study results and limits: By about two months after transplant, alpha-beta T cells reportedly arose from several hundred graft clones that had expanded. Diversity and T-cell counts at one year after transplant derived mostly from new T cells. The high TCRbeta diversity at day 60 in some patients came from surviving recipient T cells and thymic progenitors.

A remark on this clonotype: The antigen remains unidentified.

The V end was cut by 0 bases, the J end by 5 bases, with 7 bases between. This CDR3 contains 12 residues. CDR1 DFQATT and CDR2 SNEGSKA come from the germline V gene (reference sequence). Unique molecular identifiers were used to barcode this TCRbeta library. TCRdb re-derived calls from the PCR reads in MiXCR, one entry per CDR3 protein. Among a few hundred thousand distinct CDR3 sequences listed, around 46% were seen once. The starting material was PBMCs, obtained before TCRalphabeta/CD19-depleted stem cell transplant. The receptor was isolated from a girl under 10 years old with aplastic anemia, due to receive a stem cell transplant. The V and J genes are TRBV20-1 and TRBJ2-5, with unresolved D. CDR3 nucleotides: TGCAGTGCTAGAGATATCAAGGAGACCCAGTACTTC. As protein: CSARDIKETQYF.